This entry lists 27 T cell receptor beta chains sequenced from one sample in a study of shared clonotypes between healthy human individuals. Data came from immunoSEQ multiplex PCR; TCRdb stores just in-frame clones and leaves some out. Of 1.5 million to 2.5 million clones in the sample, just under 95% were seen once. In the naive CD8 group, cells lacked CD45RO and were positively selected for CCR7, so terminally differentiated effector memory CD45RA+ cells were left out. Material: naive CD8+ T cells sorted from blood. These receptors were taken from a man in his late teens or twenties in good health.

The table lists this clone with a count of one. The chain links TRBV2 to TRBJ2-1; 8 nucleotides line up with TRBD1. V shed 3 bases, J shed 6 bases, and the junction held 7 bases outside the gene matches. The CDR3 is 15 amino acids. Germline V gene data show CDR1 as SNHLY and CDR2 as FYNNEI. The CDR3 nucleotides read TGTGCCAGCAGTGAGTGGACAGGGTTGGGCAATGAGCAGTTCTTC. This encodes CASSEWTGLGNEQFF.

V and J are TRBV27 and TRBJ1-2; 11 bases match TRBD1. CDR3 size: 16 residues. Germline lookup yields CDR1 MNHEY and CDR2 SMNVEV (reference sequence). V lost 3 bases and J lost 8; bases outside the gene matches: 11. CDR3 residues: CASSFLLGQGVMGYTF. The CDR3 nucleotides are TGTGCCAGCAGTTTCCTCCTGGGACAGGGGGTTATGGGCTACACCTTC.

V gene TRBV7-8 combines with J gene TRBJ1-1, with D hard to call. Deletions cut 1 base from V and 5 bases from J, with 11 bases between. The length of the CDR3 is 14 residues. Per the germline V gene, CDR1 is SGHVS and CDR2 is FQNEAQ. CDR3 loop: CASSLDPFGTEAFF. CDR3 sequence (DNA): TGTGCCAGCAGCTTAGACCCCTTTGGGACTGAAGCTTTCTTT.

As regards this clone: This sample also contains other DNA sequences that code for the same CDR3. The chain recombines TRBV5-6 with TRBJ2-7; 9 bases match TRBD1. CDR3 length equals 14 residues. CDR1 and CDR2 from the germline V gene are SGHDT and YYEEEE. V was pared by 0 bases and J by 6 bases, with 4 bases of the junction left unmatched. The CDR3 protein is CASSLEQGAGEQYF. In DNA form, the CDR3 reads TGTGCCAGCAGCTTGGAACAGGGGGCCGGCGAGCAGTACTTC.

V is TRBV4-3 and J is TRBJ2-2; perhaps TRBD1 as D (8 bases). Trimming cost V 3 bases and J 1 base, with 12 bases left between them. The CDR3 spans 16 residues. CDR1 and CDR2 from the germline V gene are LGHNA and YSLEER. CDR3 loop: CASSQGGTGNTGELFF. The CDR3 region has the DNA TGCGCCAGCAGCCAGGGAGGGACAGGGAACACCGGGGAGCTGTTTTTT.

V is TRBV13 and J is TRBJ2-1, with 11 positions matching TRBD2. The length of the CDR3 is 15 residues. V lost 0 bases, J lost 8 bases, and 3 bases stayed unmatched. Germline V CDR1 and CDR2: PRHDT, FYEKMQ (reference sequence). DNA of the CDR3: TGTGCCAGCAGCTTAGGGACTAGCGGGAACGATGAGCAGTTCTTC. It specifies CASSLGTSGNDEQFF.

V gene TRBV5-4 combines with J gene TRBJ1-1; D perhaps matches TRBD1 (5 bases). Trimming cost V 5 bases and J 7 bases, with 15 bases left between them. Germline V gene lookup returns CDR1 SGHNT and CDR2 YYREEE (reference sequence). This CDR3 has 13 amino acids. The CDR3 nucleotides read TGTGCCAGCAGGTTAGAAGGGGTCCTTGAAGCTTTCTTT. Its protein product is CASRLEGVLEAFF.

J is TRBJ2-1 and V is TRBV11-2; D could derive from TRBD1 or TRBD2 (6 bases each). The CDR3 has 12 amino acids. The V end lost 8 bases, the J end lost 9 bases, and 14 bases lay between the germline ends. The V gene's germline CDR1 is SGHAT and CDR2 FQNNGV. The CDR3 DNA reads TGTGCCAGCTCCCCTTCGGGGGCTGAGCAGTTCTTC. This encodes CASSPSGAEQFF.

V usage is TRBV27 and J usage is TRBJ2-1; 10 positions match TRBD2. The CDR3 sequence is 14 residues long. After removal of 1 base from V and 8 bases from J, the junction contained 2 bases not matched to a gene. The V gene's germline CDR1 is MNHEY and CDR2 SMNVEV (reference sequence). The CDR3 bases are TGTGCCAGCAGTTTATGGCTAGCGGGAGATGAGCAGTTCTTC. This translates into CASSLWLAGDEQFF.

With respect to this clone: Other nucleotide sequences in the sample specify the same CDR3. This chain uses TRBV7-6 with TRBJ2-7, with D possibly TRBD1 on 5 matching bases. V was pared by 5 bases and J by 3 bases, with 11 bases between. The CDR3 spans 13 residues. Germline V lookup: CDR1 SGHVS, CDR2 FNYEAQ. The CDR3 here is CASSPGSLYEQYF. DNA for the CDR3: TGTGCCAGCAGCCCAGGGTCCCTCTACGAGCAGTACTTC.

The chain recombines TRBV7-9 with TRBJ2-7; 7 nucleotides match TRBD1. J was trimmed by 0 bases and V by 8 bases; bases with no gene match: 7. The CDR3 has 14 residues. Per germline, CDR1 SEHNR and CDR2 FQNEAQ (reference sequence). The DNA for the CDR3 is TGTGCCAGCCAATGGGACAGAAGCTCCTACGAGCAGTACTTC. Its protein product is CASQWDRSSYEQYF.

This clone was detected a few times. The CDR3 sequence: CASSQELGQIGREAFF. The CDR3 DNA sequence: TGCGCCAGCAGCCAAGAATTAGGACAAATCGGCAGGGAAGCTTTCTTT. The chain uses TRBV4-1 and TRBJ1-1; tentative D call: TRBD1 (5 bases). Germline V lookup: CDR1 MGHRA, CDR2 YSYEKL. The ends were cut back, 0 bases at V and 8 bases at J, with 19 bases in the middle. CDR3 length equals 16 residues.

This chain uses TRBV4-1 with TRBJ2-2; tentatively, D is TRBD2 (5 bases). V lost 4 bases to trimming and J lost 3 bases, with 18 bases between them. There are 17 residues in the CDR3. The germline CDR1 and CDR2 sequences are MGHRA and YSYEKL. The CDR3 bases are TGCGCCAGCAGCCTCGGAATCAGTATGGAGGACACCGGGGAGCTGTTTTTT. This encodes CASSLGISMEDTGELFF.

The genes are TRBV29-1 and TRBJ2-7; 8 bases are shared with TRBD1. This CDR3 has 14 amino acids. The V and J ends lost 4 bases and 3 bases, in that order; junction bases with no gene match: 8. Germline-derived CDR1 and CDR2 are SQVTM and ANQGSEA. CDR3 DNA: TGCAGCGTTGCGCTTGGACAGGGTTACTACGAGCAGTACTTC. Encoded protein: CSVALGQGYYEQYF.

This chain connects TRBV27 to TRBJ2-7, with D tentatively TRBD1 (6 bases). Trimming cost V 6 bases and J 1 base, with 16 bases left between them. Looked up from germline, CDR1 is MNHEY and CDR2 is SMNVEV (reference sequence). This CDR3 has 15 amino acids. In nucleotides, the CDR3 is TGTGCCAGCAGCCCTCCAGGGGCAATTTCCTACGAGCAGTACTTC. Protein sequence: CASSPPGAISYEQYF.

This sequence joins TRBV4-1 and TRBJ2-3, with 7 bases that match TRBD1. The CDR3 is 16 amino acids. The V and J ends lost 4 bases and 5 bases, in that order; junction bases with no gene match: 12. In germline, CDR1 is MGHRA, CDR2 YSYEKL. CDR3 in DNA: TGCGCCAGCAGCCCCTGGGACAGCCCTCCCGAAGATACGCAGTATTTT. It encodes CASSPWDSPPEDTQYF.

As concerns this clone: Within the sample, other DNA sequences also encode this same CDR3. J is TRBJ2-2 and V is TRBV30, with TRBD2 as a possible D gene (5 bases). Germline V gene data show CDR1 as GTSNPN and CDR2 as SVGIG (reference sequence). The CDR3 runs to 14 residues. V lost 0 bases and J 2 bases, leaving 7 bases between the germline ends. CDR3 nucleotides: TGTGCCTGGAGTGTACTAGGCAACACCGGGGAGCTGTTTTTT. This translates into CAWSVLGNTGELFF.

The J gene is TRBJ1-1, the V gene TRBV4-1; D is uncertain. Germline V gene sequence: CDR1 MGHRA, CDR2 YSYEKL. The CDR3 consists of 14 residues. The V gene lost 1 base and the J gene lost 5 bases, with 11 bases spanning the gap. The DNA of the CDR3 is TGCGCCAGCAGCCAAGTTTTGGGTTGGACTGAAGCTTTCTTT. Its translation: CASSQVLGWTEAFF.

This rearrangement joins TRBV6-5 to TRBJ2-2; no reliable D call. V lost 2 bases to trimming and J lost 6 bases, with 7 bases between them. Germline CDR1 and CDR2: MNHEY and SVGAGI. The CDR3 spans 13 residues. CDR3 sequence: CASSYGHPGELFF. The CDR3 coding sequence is TGTGCCAGCAGTTACGGCCATCCCGGGGAGCTGTTTTTT.

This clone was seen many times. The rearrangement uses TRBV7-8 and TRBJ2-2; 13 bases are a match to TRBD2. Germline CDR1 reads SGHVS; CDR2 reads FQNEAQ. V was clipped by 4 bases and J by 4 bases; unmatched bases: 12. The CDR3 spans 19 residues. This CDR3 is CASSSPRTSGSPGTGELFF. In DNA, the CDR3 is TGTGCCAGCAGCTCCCCTCGGACTAGCGGGAGTCCGGGCACCGGGGAGCTGTTTTTT.

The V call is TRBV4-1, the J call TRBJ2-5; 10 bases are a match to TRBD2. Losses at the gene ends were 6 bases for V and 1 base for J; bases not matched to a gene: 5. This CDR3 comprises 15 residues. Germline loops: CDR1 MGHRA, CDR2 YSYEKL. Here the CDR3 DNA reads TGCGCCAGCAGATTAGCGGGGGGCCTCCAAGAGACCCAGTACTTC. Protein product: CASRLAGGLQETQYF.

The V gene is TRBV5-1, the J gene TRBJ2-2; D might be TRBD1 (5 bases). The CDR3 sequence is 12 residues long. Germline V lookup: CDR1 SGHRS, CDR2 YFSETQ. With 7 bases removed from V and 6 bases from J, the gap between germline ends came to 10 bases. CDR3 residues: CASAQGSGELFF. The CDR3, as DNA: TGCGCCAGCGCCCAGGGTTCCGGGGAGCTGTTTTTT.

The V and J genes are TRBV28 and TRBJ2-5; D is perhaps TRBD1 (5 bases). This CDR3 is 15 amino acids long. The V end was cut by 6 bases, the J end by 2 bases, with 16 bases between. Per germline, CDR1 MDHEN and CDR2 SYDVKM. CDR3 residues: CASSQGVGRQETQYF. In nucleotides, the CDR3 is TGTGCCAGCAGCCAAGGGGTCGGAAGGCAAGAGACCCAGTACTTC.

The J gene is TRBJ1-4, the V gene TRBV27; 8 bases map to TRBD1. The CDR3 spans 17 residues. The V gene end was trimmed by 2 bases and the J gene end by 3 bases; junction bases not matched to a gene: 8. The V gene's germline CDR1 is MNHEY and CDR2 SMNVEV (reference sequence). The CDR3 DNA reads TGTGCCAGCAGTTTACGGGAACCGGGACAGGCTAATGAAAAACTGTTTTTT. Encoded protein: CASSLREPGQANEKLFF.

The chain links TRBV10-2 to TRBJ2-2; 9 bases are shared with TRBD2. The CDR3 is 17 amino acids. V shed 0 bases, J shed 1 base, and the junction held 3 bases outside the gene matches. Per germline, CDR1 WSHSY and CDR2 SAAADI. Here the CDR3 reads CASSESSGRVNTGELFF. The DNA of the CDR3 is TGCGCCAGCAGTGAGTCTAGCGGGAGAGTGAACACCGGGGAGCTGTTTTTT.

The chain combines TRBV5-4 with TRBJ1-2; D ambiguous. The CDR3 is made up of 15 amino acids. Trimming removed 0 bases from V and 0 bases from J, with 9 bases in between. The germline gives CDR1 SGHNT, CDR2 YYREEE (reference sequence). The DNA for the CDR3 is TGTGCCAGCAGCTTGGCCGAGACGGCTAACTATGGCTACACCTTC. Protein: CASSLAETANYGYTF. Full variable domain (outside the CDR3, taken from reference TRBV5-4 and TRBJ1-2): ETGVTQSPTHLIKTRGQQVTLRCSSQSGHNTVSWYQQALGQGPQFIFQYYREEENGRGNFPPRFSGLQFPNYSSELNVNALELDDSALYLCASSLAETANYGYTFGSGTRLTVV.

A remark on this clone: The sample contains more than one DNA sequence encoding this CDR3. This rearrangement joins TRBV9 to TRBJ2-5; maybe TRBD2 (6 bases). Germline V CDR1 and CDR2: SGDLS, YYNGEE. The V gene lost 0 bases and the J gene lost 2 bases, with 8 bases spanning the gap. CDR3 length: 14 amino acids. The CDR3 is CASSVAGAQETQYF. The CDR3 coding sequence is TGTGCCAGCAGCGTAGCGGGAGCTCAAGAGACCCAGTACTTC.